This is a list of T cell receptor beta chains from one sample in a study of T cells in Graves' hyperthyroidism and ophthalmopathy. Via MiXCR, TCRdb re-called the multiplex PCR reads, giving one row per CDR3 protein. The sample shows over 700,000 distinct CDR3 sequences, 35% of them seen only once. Sequenced material: blood. The receptors shown here come from a woman in her thirties or forties with Graves' hyperthyroidism. Each CDR3 is given with its conserved first and last residue. D genes are given only for firm matches. The size entry is marked missing in some rows and otherwise reads once, few, many or a size class.

few | TRBJ1-5 | NA | TRBV7-9 | CASSQDEAGNQPQHF | TGCGCCAGCAGCCAAGATGAGGCAGGCAATCAGCCCCAGCATTTT
many | TRBJ1-5 | TRBD1 | TRBV7-9 | CASSLLGTGEDQPQHF | TGTGCCAGCAGCTTATTAGGGACAGGGGAGGATCAGCCCCAGCATTTT
NA | TRBJ1-6 | NA | TRBV4-1 | CASSQSPTVRDSPLHF | TGCGCCAGCAGCCAGAGCCCTACTGTAAGGGATTCACCCCTCCACTTT
NA | TRBJ1-3 | NA | TRBV7-2 | CASSLGDYGYTIYF | TGTGCCAGCAGCCTGGGGGACTATGGCTACACCATATATTTT
few | TRBJ2-7 | TRBD2 | TRBV9 | CASSGSGGAYEQYF | TGTGCCAGCAGCGGAAGCGGGGGGGCTTACGAGCAGTACTTC
many | TRBJ2-5 | NA | TRBV7-2 | CASSLAGASGETQYF | TGTGCCAGCAGCTTAGCGGGAGCATCGGGTGAGACCCAGTACTTC
many | TRBJ2-7 | TRBD1 | TRBV5-1 | CASRGQVAYEQYF | TGCGCCAGCCGCGGACAGGTTGCCTACGAGCAGTACTTC
many | TRBJ2-5 | NA | TRBV7-3 | CATLRGQETQYF | TGTGCCACCCTGAGGGGTCAAGAGACCCAGTACTTC
NA | TRBJ1-1 | NA | TRBV29-1 | CSREQAGDTEAFF | TGCAGCCGAGAACAGGCGGGAGACACTGAAGCTTTCTTT
NA | TRBJ2-5 | NA | TRBV27 | CASSPNLAGAGTQYF | TGTGCCAGCAGTCCCAACCTGGCCGGAGCGGGGACCCAGTACTTC
NA | TRBJ2-2 | NA | TRBV12-5 | CASGLWPSLANTGELFF | TGTGCTAGTGGTTTGTGGCCGTCGCTCGCGAACACCGGGGAGCTGTTTTTT
few | TRBJ1-6 | TRBD1 | TRBV19 | CASSQGELSSYNSPLHF | TGTGCCAGCTCTCAGGGGGAACTAAGCTCCTATAATTCACCCCTCCACTTT
few | TRBJ1-4 | NA | TRBV19 | CASSSRRGGPEKLFF | TGTGCCAGTAGTTCACGACGGGGGGGGCCTGAAAAACTGTTTTTT
NA | TRBJ2-5 | NA | TRBV2 | CASQLTGWAETQYF | TGTGCCAGCCAGTTAACAGGGTGGGCAGAGACCCAGTACTTC
NA | TRBJ2-7 | TRBD2 | TRBV3-1 | CASSQDWGGYEQYF | TGTGCCAGCAGCCAAGACTGGGGAGGGTACGAGCAGTACTTC
NA | TRBJ2-5 | TRBD1 | TRBV7-3 | CASSLPGQRAETQYF | TGTGCCAGCAGCTTACCGGGACAGCGAGCGGAGACCCAGTACTTC
many | TRBJ1-5 | TRBD1 | TRBV20-1 | CSARPGQGGPQHF | TGCAGTGCTAGACCAGGACAGGGCGGACCCCAGCATTTT
NA | TRBJ2-2 | TRBD2 | TRBV5-1 | CASSQASGGTGELFF | TGCGCCAGCAGCCAAGCCAGCGGGGGGACCGGGGAGCTGTTTTTT
few | TRBJ2-7 | NA | TRBV20-1 | CSARPNKVVYEQYF | TGCAGTGCACGACCCAACAAAGTGGTCTACGAGCAGTACTTC
few | TRBJ1-1 | NA | TRBV27 | CASKGGVGTEAFF | TGTGCCAGTAAGGGAGGGGTAGGCACTGAAGCTTTCTTT
NA | TRBJ1-3 | NA | TRBV2 | CASSRSPDSGNTIYF | TGTGCCAGCAGCCGGTCCCCCGACTCTGGAAACACCATATATTTT
NA | TRBJ2-7 | NA | TRBV4-3 | CASSQEETGRYEQCF | TGCGCCAGCAGCCAAGAGGAAACAGGGCGGTACGAGCAGTGCTTC
few | TRBJ2-7 | NA | TRBV7-8 | CASTARGIPSSYEQYF | TGTGCCAGCACCGCTAGGGGGATTCCTAGCTCCTACGAGCAGTACTTC
NA | TRBJ1-3 | NA | TRBV5-1 | CASSLVGIGSGNTIYF | TGCGCCAGCAGCTTGGTAGGGATTGGCTCTGGAAACACCATATATTTT
many | TRBJ1-2 | NA | TRBV20-1 | CSAREAGDYGYTF | TGCAGTGCTAGAGAAGCAGGGGACTATGGCTACACCTTC
NA | TRBJ1-2 | NA | TRBV29-1 | CSVGPEGGYTF | TGCAGCGTAGGGCCGGAGGGGGGCTACACCTTC
NA | TRBJ2-6 | NA | TRBV10-3 | CAISSSGGNVLTF | TGTGCCATCAGTTCTAGTGGGGGCAACGTCCTGACTTTC